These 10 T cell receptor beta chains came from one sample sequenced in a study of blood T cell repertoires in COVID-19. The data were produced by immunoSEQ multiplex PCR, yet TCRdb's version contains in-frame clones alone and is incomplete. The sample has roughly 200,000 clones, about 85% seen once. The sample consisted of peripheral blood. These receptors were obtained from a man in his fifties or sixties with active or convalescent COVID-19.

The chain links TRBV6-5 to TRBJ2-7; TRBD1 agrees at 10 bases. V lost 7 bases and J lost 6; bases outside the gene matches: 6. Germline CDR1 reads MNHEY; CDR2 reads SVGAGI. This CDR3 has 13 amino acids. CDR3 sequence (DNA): TGTGCCAGCACAGTCGACAGGGGGCGCGAGCAGTACTTC. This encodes CASTVDRGREQYF.

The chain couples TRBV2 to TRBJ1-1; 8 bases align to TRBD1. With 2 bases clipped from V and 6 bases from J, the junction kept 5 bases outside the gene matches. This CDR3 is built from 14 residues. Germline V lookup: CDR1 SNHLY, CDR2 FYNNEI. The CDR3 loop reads CASSERTGRAEAFF. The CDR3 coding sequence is TGTGCCAGCAGTGAACGGACAGGGAGGGCTGAAGCTTTCTTT.

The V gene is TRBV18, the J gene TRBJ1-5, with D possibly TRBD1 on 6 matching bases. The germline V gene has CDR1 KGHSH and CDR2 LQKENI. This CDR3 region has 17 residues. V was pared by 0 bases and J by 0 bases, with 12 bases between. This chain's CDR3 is CASSPPSGAHSNQPQHF. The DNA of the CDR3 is TGTGCCAGCTCACCACCATCAGGGGCGCATAGCAATCAGCCCCAGCATTTT.

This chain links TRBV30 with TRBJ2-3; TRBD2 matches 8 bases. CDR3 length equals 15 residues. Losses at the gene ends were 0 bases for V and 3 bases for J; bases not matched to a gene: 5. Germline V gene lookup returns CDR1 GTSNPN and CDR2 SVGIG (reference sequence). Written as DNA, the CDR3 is TGTGCCTGGAGTGTTGGTAGCGGGGCGACAGATACGCAGTATTTT. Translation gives CAWSVGSGATDTQYF. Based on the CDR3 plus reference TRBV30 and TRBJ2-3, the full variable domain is SQTIHQWPATLVQPVGSPLSLECTVEGTSNPNLYWYRQAAGRGLQLLFYSVGIGQISSEVPQNLSASRPQDRQFILSSKKLLLSDSGFYLCAWSVGSGATDTQYFGPGTRLTVL.

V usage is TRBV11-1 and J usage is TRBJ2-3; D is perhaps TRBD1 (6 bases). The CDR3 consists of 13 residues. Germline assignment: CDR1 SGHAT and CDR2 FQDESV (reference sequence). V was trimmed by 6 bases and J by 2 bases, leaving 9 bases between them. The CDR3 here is CASRRDNTDTQYF. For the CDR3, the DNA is TGTGCCAGCAGACGGGACAACACAGATACGCAGTATTTT.

Here the CDR3 DNA reads TGTGCCAGCAGCCAGCCGGGACAGAGACACGAGCAGTACTTC. Translation gives CASSQPGQRHEQYF. The gene calls are TRBV3-1 (or the pseudogene TRBV3-2) and TRBJ2-7, with 7 bases aligning to TRBD1. Per the germline V gene, CDR1 is LGHDT and CDR2 is YNNKEL (reference sequence). This CDR3 comprises 14 residues. Trimming at V came to 3 bases and at J to 5 bases, leaving 7 bases not matched to a gene.

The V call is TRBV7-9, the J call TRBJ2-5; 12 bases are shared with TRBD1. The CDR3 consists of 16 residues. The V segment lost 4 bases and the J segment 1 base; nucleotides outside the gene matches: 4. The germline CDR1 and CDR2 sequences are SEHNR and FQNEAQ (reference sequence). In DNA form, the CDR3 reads TGTGCCAGCAGCTCAGGGACAGGGGGCTTCCAAGAGACCCAGTACTTC. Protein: CASSSGTGGFQETQYF.

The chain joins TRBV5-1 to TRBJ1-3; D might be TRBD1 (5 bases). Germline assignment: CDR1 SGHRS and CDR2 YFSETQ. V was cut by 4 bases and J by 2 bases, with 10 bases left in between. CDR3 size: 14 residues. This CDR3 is CASSLRVAGNTIYF. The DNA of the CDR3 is TGCGCCAGCAGCCTCAGGGTCGCTGGAAACACCATATATTTT.

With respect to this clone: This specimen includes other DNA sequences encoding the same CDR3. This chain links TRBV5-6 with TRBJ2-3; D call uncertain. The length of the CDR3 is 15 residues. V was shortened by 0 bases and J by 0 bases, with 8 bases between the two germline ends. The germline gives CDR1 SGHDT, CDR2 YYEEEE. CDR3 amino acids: CASSLAFSSTDTQYF. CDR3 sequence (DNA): TGTGCCAGCAGCTTGGCGTTCTCGAGCACAGATACGCAGTATTTT. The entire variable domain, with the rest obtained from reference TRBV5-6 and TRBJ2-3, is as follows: DAGVTQSPTHLIKTRGQQVTLRCSPKSGHDTVSWYQQALGQGPQFIFQYYEEEERQRGNFPDRFSGHQFPNYSSELNVNALLLGDSALYLCASSLAFSSTDTQYFGPGTRLTVL.

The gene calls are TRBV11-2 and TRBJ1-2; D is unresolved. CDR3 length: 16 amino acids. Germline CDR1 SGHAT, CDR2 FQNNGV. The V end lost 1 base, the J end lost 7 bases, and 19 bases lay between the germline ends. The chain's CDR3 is CASSLVIGTPAGGYTF. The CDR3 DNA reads TGTGCCAGCAGCTTAGTAATCGGCACTCCGGCGGGTGGCTACACCTTC.